These T cell receptor beta chains were read from a single sample in a study of cytomegalovirus exposure and HLA in healthy donors. Method: immunoSEQ multiplex PCR; TCRdb's copy keeps in-frame clones and lacks some. In the table there are under 200,000 clones, around 79% of which are singletons. The sequenced sample consisted of PBMCs. Receptor source: a woman aged 45-59 years in good health and CMV-seronegative. Each CDR3 is given with its conserved first and last residue.

v_gene	j_gene	CDR3aa
TRBV30	TRBJ2-1	CAYKGLAGGKSSYNEQFF
TRBV4-2	TRBJ2-7	CASSPGLPYEQYF
TRBV2	TRBJ2-5	CASSRIQETQYF
TRBV5-6	TRBJ1-4	CASSQAPGPREKLFF
TRBV4-3	TRBJ2-3	CASSQGPRGGLIADTQYF
TRBV5-1	TRBJ1-1	CASSFGGPESTEAFF
TRBV9	TRBJ2-3	CASSVSLAGVGATDTQYF
TRBV2	TRBJ2-1	CASSASGRAANEQFF
TRBV18	TRBJ2-5	CASSPPGQFGETQYF
TRBV19	TRBJ1-2	CASSTDRGGGYTF
TRBV21-1	TRBJ2-7	CASSKAPAGGLYEQYF
TRBV5-1	TRBJ2-3	CASSRTGSGGDTQYF
TRBV27	TRBJ1-5	CASSFGLDQPQHF
TRBV4-1	TRBJ2-7	CASSGVETSGLYEQYF
TRBV5-4	TRBJ2-1	CASSPRQGYNEQFF
TRBV7-7	TRBJ1-1	CASSLSQNTEAFF
TRBV19	TRBJ2-1	CASTTRHGGAENEQFF
TRBV19	TRBJ2-6	CASSALGASSGANVLTF
TRBV28	TRBJ1-5	CASSLFGQGVDQPQHF
TRBV10-2	TRBJ2-1	CASRSVNEQFF
TRBV27	TRBJ1-4	CASRRDLYTNEKLFF
TRBV16	TRBJ2-2	CASAAISGNTGELFF
TRBV5-6	TRBJ2-3	CASSSGLAGGDTQYF
TRBV9	TRBJ2-2	CASSVAGGPGTGELFF
TRBV6-6	TRBJ2-7	CASRRRADRYEQYF
TRBV10-2	TRBJ2-1	CASSLLAGGNNEQFF
TRBV5-8	TRBJ2-2	CASSYSRTGELFF
TRBV2	TRBJ1-5	CASRPPGRQVNQPQHF
TRBV6-6	TRBJ2-5	CASSYSSLAGQEQYF
TRBV28	TRBJ2-1	CASSLFGTGGTFSYNEQFF
TRBV5-1	TRBJ2-5	CASSLALSGFDETQYF
TRBV19	TRBJ2-3	CASGAGGSTDTQYF
TRBV28	TRBJ1-1	CASTPTPEGTEAFF
TRBV19	TRBJ1-4	CASARLATNEKLFF
TRBV6-5	TRBJ2-3	CASRREVTDTQYF
TRBV5-1	TRBJ2-7	CASSLGGTGLYEQYF
TRBV14	TRBJ1-2	CASSPHGGAYGYTF
TRBV15	TRBJ1-4	CATSRPRDRDEKLFF
TRBV7-9	TRBJ2-6	CASSSNPTIGGSGANVLTF
TRBV5-6	TRBJ1-1	CASSEYTEAFF
TRBV4-3	TRBJ2-7	CASSRRDSEVYEQYF
TRBV5-6	TRBJ2-3	CASSSRDRGGTDTQYF
TRBV28	TRBJ1-2	CASSFTGPGYGYTF
TRBV29-1	TRBJ1-1	CSVDPVNTEAFF
TRBV19	TRBJ2-1	CASSIDLRDIYNEQFF
TRBV19	TRBJ2-1	CASSVAGVTYNEQFF
TRBV11-2	TRBJ1-3	CASSLDTGPGNTIYF
TRBV7-9	TRBJ2-6	CSSSLLIHREGTNVLTF